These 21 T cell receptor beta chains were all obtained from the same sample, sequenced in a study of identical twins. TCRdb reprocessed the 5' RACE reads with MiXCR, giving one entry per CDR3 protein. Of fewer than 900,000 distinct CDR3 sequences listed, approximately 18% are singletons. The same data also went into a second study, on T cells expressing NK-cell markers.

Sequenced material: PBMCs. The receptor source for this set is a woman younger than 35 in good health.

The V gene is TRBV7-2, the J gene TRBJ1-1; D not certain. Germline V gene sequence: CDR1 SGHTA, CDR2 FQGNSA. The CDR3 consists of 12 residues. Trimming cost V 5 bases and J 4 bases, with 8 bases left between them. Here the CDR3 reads CASSIESTEAFF. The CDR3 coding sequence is TGTGCCAGCAGCATCGAGAGCACTGAAGCTTTCTTT.

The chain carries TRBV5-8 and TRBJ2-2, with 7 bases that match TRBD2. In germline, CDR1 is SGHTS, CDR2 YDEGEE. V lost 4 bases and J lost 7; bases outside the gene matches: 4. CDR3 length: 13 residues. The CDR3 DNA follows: TGTGCCAGCAGCCGCCTAGCGGACGGGGAGCTGTTTTTT. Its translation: CASSRLADGELFF.

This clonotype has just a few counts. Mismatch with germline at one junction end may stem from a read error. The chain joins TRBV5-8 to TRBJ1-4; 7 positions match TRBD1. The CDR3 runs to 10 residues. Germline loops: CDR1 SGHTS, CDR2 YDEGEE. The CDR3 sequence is CASNDGTVVF. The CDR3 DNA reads TGTGCCAGCAACGACGGGACAGTTGTTTTT.

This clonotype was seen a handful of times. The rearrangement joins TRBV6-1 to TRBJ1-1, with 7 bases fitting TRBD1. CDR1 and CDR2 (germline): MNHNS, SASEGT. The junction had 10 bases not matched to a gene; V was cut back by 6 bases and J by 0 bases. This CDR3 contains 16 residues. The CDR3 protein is CASSITGEWMNTEAFF. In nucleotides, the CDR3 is TGTGCCAGCAGCATTACAGGGGAGTGGATGAACACTGAAGCTTTCTTT.

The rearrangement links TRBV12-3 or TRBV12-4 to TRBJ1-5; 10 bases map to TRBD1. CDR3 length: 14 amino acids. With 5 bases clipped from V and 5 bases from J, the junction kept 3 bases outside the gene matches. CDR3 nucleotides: TGTGCCAGCAGTCCGACAGGGGGCCATCAGCCCCAGCATTTT. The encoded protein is CASSPTGGHQPQHF.

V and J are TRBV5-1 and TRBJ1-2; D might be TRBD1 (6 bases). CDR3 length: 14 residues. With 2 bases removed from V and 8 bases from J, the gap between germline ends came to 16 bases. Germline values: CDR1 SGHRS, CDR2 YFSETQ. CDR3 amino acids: CASSFTGIIQGYTF. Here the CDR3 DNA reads TGCGCCAGCAGCTTCACAGGGATCATTCAGGGCTACACCTTC.

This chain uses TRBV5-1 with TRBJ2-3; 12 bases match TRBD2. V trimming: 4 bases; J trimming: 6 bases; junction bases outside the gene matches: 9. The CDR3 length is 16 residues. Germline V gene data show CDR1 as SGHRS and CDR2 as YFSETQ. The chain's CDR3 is CASSRMTSGGSDTQYF. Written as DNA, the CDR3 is TGCGCCAGCAGCCGTATGACTAGCGGGGGTTCCGATACGCAGTATTTT.

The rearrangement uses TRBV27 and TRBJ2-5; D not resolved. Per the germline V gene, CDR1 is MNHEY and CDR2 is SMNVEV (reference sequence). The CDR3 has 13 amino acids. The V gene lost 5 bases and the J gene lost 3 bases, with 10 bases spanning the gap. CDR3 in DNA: TGTGCCAGCAGTCCCCGATGGAAAGAGACCCAGTACTTC. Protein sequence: CASSPRWKETQYF.

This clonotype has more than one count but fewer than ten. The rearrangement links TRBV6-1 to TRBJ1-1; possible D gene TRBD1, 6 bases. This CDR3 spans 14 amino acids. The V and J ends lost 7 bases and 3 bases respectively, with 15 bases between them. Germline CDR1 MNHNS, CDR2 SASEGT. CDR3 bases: TGTGCCAGCAACGAAAGGGGGTGGCACACTGAAGCTTTCTTT. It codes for CASNERGWHTEAFF.

The CDR3 DNA reads TGCAGCGTTGCCGGGGGGGACACTGAAGCTTTCTTT. It codes for CSVAGGDTEAFF. The chain uses TRBV29-1 and TRBJ1-1; weak D call: TRBD1 (5 bases). V lost 4 bases to trimming and J lost 3 bases, with 9 bases between them. The CDR3 runs to 12 residues. Germline CDR1 and CDR2: SQVTM and ANQGSEA.

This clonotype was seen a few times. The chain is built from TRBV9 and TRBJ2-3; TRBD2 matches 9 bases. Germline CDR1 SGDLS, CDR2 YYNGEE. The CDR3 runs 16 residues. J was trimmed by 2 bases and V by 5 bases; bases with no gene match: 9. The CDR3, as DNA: TGTGCCAGCAGGAAGACCAGCGGGGGGACCACAGATACGCAGTATTTT. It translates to CASRKTSGGTTDTQYF. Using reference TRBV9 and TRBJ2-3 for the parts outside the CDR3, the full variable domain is DSGVTQTPKHLITATGQRVTLRCSPRSGDLSVYWYQQSLDQGLQFLIQYYNGEERAKGNILERFSAQQFPDLHSELNLSSLELGDSALYFCASRKTSGGTTDTQYFGPGTRLTVL.

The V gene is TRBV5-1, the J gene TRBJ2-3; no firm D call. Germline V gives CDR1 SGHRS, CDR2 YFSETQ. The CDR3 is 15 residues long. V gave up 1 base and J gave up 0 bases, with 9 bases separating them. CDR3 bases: TGCGCCAGCAGCTTGAGGATTTCTAGCACAGATACGCAGTATTTT. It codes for CASSLRISSTDTQYF.

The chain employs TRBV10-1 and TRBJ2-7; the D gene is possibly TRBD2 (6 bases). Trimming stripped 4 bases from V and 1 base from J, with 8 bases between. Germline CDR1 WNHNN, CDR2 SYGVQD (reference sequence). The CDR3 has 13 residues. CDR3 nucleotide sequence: TGCGCCAGCAGTGCAGGACTATCCTACGAGCAGTACTTC. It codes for CASSAGLSYEQYF.

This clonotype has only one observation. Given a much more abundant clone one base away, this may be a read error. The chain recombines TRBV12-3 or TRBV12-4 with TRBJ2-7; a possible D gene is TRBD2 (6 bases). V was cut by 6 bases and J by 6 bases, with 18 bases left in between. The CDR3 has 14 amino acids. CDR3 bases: TGTGCCAGCAGGCCCTCGGGGGAGACCTCCGAGCAGTACTTC. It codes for CASRPSGETSEQYF.

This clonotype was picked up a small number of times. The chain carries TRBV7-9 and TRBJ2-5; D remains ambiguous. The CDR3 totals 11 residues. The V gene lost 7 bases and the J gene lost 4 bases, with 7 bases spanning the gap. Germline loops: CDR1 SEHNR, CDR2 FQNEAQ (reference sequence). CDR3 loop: CASTYRETQYF. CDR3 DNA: TGTGCCAGCACTTACCGAGAGACCCAGTACTTC.

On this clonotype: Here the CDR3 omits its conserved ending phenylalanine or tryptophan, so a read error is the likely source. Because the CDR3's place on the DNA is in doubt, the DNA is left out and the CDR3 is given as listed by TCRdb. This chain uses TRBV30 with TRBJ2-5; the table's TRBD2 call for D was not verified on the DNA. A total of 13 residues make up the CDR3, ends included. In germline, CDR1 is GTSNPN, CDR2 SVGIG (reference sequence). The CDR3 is CAWRNPGPGGPFI.

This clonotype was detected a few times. The CDR3 coding sequence is TGCAGTGCTAATCGAGACAGGGAAAGACAGCCCCAGCATTTT. This encodes CSANRDRERQPQHF. V and J are TRBV20-1 and TRBJ1-5; 7 nucleotides line up with TRBD1. This CDR3 spans 14 amino acids. The germline gives CDR1 DFQATT, CDR2 SNEGSKA (reference sequence). Trimming removed 4 bases from V and 7 bases from J; junction bases left unmatched: 10.

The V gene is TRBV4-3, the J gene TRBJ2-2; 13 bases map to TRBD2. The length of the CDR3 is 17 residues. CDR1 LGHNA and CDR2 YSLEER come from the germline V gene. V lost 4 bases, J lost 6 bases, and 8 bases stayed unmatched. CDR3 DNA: TGCGCCAGCAGCCCCCGGACTAGCGGGAGTTTGGCCGGGGAGCTGTTTTTT. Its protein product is CASSPRTSGSLAGELFF.

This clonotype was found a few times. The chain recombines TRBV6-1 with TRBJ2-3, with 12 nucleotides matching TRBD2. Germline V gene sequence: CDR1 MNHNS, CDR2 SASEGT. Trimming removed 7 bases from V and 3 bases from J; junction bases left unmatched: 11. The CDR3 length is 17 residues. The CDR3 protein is CASKGLRLAGETDTQYF. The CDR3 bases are TGTGCCAGCAAGGGCTTACGACTAGCGGGGGAGACAGATACGCAGTATTTT.

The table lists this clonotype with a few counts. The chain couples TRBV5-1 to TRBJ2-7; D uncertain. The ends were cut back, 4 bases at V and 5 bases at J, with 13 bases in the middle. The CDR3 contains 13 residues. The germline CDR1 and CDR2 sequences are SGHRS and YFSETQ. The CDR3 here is CASSPAERHEQYF. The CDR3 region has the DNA TGCGCCAGCAGCCCAGCAGAGAGACACGAGCAGTACTTC.

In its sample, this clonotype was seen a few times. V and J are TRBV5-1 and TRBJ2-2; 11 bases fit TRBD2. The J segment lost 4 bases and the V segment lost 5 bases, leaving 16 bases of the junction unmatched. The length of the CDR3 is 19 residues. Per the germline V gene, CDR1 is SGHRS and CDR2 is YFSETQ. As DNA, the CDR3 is TGCGCCAGCAGTTTCTCGACTAGCGGGAAAATTGATTTCACCGGGGAGCTGTTTTTT. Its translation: CASSFSTSGKIDFTGELFF.